This is a list of T cell receptor beta chains from one sample in a study of response to subunit inactivated influenza vaccine. TCRdb re-analysed the RT-PCR reads in MiXCR, keeping a single row per CDR3 protein. The table includes under 550,000 distinct CDR3 sequences, more than 7% detected once. The specimen comprised PBMCs from blood, sampled less than 30 months after vaccination. All receptors derive from a man aged 45 to 75 who received an inactivated influenza vaccine. Both conserved end residues are part of each CDR3. The order of the fields is CDR3 DNA, CDR3 protein, V gene, D gene, clone size, CDR3 length, J gene. A D gene is named only where the DNA matches it firmly. Only part of the rows carry a size: once, few, many, or a class if the clone is expanded.

CDR3 DNA: TGCAGAGTTGATCCGACTAGCGGAGCCGGGGAGCTGTTTTTT; CDR3 protein: CRVDPTSGAGELFF; V gene: TRBV29-1; D gene: TRBD2; clone size: many; CDR3 length: 14; J gene: TRBJ2-2
CDR3 DNA: TGCAGTGCTAGAGGGACTAGCGGGGCCGATACGCAGTATTTT; CDR3 protein: CSARGTSGADTQYF; V gene: TRBV20-1; D gene: TRBD2; clone size: many; CDR3 length: 14; J gene: TRBJ2-3
CDR3 DNA: TGCAGCGTCGTTCGACAGGGGGGGATGGATGGCTACACCTTC; CDR3 protein: CSVVRQGGMDGYTF; V gene: TRBV29-1; D gene: TRBD1; clone size: few; CDR3 length: 14; J gene: TRBJ1-2
CDR3 DNA: TGTGCCAGCAGCCGGACTAGTGGTAATGAGCAGTTCTTC; CDR3 protein: CASSRTSGNEQFF; V gene: TRBV3-1; D gene: TRBD2; clone size: few; CDR3 length: 13; J gene: TRBJ2-1
CDR3 DNA: TGTGCCAGCAGCTCCGGGACGTTAGCGCCCCTCCACTTT; CDR3 protein: CASSSGTLAPLHF; V gene: TRBV28; D gene: .; clone size: .; CDR3 length: 13; J gene: TRBJ1-6
CDR3 DNA: TGTGTCAGCAGTTATGTCCGGGGCCCTCGCGAGCAGTACTTC; CDR3 protein: CVSSYVRGPREQYF; V gene: TRBV6-5; D gene: .; clone size: .; CDR3 length: 14; J gene: TRBJ2-7
CDR3 DNA: TGTGCCACCAGTGACGGCGGACACCCGGGGGGTGAGCAGTTCTTC; CDR3 protein: CATSDGGHPGGEQFF; V gene: TRBV24-1; D gene: TRBD2; clone size: few; CDR3 length: 15; J gene: TRBJ2-1
CDR3 DNA: TGTGCCAGCAGCCAACGGGGGACAGGGTACGAAAAACTGTTTTTT; CDR3 protein: CASSQRGTGYEKLFF; V gene: TRBV14; D gene: TRBD1; clone size: few; CDR3 length: 15; J gene: TRBJ1-4
CDR3 DNA: TGTGCCAGCAGGGACAGGGGTCAGCCCCAGCATTTT; CDR3 protein: CASRDRGQPQHF; V gene: TRBV6-5; D gene: TRBD1; clone size: few; CDR3 length: 12; J gene: TRBJ1-5
CDR3 DNA: TGTGCCAGCAGTTTCGGGGCTGATTATGGCTACACCTTC; CDR3 protein: CASSFGADYGYTF; V gene: TRBV12-3/TRBV12-4; D gene: .; clone size: many; CDR3 length: 13; J gene: TRBJ1-2
CDR3 DNA: TGTGCCAGCAAAATGACTGGGCCCTACGAGCAGTACTTC; CDR3 protein: CASKMTGPYEQYF; V gene: TRBV12-3/TRBV12-4; D gene: .; clone size: many; CDR3 length: 13; J gene: TRBJ2-7
CDR3 DNA: TGTGCCAGCAGCGAGGCCGGGACTAGCGCCTACGAGCAGTACTTC; CDR3 protein: CASSEAGTSAYEQYF; V gene: TRBV9; D gene: TRBD2; clone size: many; CDR3 length: 15; J gene: TRBJ2-7
CDR3 DNA: TGTGCCAGCTCACCGACGCCGACCCCTTCGGGTGGCGAGCAGTTCTTC; CDR3 protein: CASSPTPTPSGGEQFF; V gene: TRBV18; D gene: .; clone size: few; CDR3 length: 16; J gene: TRBJ2-1
CDR3 DNA: TGTGCCAGCAGCTTAATAGACTACCGCACAGATCCGCAGTATTTT; CDR3 protein: CASSLIDYRTDPQYF; V gene: TRBV11-2; D gene: .; clone size: .; CDR3 length: 15; J gene: TRBJ2-3
CDR3 DNA: TGCGCCAGCAGTGTCGGTAGCGGGAGGGTCACAGATACGCAGTATTTT; CDR3 protein: CASSVGSGRVTDTQYF; V gene: TRBV10-2; D gene: TRBD2; clone size: .; CDR3 length: 16; J gene: TRBJ2-3
CDR3 DNA: TGTGCCAGCAGCTTAAATACCGTGGAGACCCAGTACTTC; CDR3 protein: CASSLNTVETQYF; V gene: TRBV7-3; D gene: .; clone size: many; CDR3 length: 13; J gene: TRBJ2-5
CDR3 DNA: TGTGCCAGCAGCAAAGTCTGCACCACTGAAGCTTTCTTT; CDR3 protein: CASSKVCTTEAFF; V gene: TRBV21-1; D gene: .; clone size: .; CDR3 length: 13; J gene: TRBJ1-1
CDR3 DNA: TGTGCCAGCAGCTTGGTCTTAGCGGGAGTCCGATACAATGAGCAGTTCTTC; CDR3 protein: CASSLVLAGVRYNEQFF; V gene: TRBV5-6; D gene: TRBD2; clone size: .; CDR3 length: 17; J gene: TRBJ2-1
CDR3 DNA: TGTGCCAGCAGCCAAGTTTCTAGGACAGAGAAGCAAGAGACCCAGTACTTC; CDR3 protein: CASSQVSRTEKQETQYF; V gene: TRBV4-2; D gene: .; clone size: many; CDR3 length: 17; J gene: TRBJ2-5
CDR3 DNA: TGTGCCAGCAGTACTAGACAGCCACCTTCCACAGATACGCAGTATTTT; CDR3 protein: CASSTRQPPSTDTQYF; V gene: TRBV28; D gene: .; clone size: .; CDR3 length: 16; J gene: TRBJ2-3
CDR3 DNA: TGCAGTGCTAGAGTCACACCAGATTTTGGTACGCAGTATTTT; CDR3 protein: CSARVTPDFGTQYF; V gene: TRBV20-1; D gene: .; clone size: many; CDR3 length: 14; J gene: TRBJ2-3
CDR3 DNA: TGTGCCAGCAGCCAAACGACAGGTTACAATGAGCAGTTCTTC; CDR3 protein: CASSQTTGYNEQFF; V gene: TRBV4-2; D gene: .; clone size: many; CDR3 length: 14; J gene: TRBJ2-1
CDR3 DNA: TGCAGTGCTAGAGTGGGGTCAGCTAGCGGCGCGGATACGCAGTATTTT; CDR3 protein: CSARVGSASGADTQYF; V gene: TRBV20-1; D gene: TRBD2; clone size: .; CDR3 length: 16; J gene: TRBJ2-3
CDR3 DNA: TGTGCCAGCAGTTCCGGTGGGGTCCTCTACGAGCAGTACTTC; CDR3 protein: CASSSGGVLYEQYF; V gene: TRBV12-3/TRBV12-4; D gene: .; clone size: .; CDR3 length: 14; J gene: TRBJ2-7
CDR3 DNA: TGTGCCAGCAGTTTGGCTAGTCTGATATTTGAGCAGTTCTTC; CDR3 protein: CASSLASLIFEQFF; V gene: TRBV28; D gene: .; clone size: few; CDR3 length: 14; J gene: TRBJ2-1
CDR3 DNA: TGTGCCAGCAGCCAAGAGACAGGCGGCTACACCTTC; CDR3 protein: CASSQETGGYTF; V gene: TRBV4-2; D gene: .; clone size: many; CDR3 length: 12; J gene: TRBJ1-2
CDR3 DNA: TGCAGTGCCAGGGGCGGGAGTGGCGTTGTGAATGAGCAGTTCTTC; CDR3 protein: CSARGGSGVVNEQFF; V gene: TRBV20-1; D gene: .; clone size: many; CDR3 length: 15; J gene: TRBJ2-1
CDR3 DNA: TGTGCCAGCAGCTTCCCGAACAGGGGACAGGAGACCCAGTACTTC; CDR3 protein: CASSFPNRGQETQYF; V gene: TRBV7-9; D gene: TRBD1; clone size: .; CDR3 length: 15; J gene: TRBJ2-5
CDR3 DNA: TGTGCCAGCAGCCCCCGAGGGATGGCAGCTTTCTTT; CDR3 protein: CASSPRGMAAFF; V gene: TRBV7-8; D gene: .; clone size: .; CDR3 length: 12; J gene: TRBJ1-1
CDR3 DNA: TGTGCCAGCAGCCCGGAGGGTACAACAGTCTACGAGCAGTACTTC; CDR3 protein: CASSPEGTTVYEQYF; V gene: TRBV5-5; D gene: .; clone size: .; CDR3 length: 15; J gene: TRBJ2-7
CDR3 DNA: TGTGCCAGCAGCCGACTAGCGGAGGGGTACAATGAGCAGTTCTTC; CDR3 protein: CASSRLAEGYNEQFF; V gene: TRBV7-2; D gene: TRBD2; clone size: many; CDR3 length: 15; J gene: TRBJ2-1
CDR3 DNA: TGTGCCAGCGCCGGTGACCAAACGAACACCGGGGAGCTGTTTTTT; CDR3 protein: CASAGDQTNTGELFF; V gene: TRBV28; D gene: .; clone size: .; CDR3 length: 15; J gene: TRBJ2-2
CDR3 DNA: TGTGCCAGCAGCTCCCGGGACAGGGTTCCTGGGGCCAACGTCCTGACTTTC; CDR3 protein: CASSSRDRVPGANVLTF; V gene: TRBV7-9; D gene: TRBD1; clone size: few; CDR3 length: 17; J gene: TRBJ2-6